This T cell receptor (beta chain) was sequenced during a study of T-cell reconstitution after alpha-beta-depleted transplantation in children. Germline CDR1 SQVTM, CDR2 ANQGSEA. Trimming left V 3 bases short and J 0 bases short, with 9 bases between. This CDR3 is built from 14 residues. Construction of the TCRbeta library involved unique molecular identifiers. MiXCR, run by TCRdb on the PCR reads, gives a single entry per CDR3 protein. Among under 450,000 distinct CDR3 sequences listed, about an eighth were seen once. The sequenced sample was PBMCs, obtained from the stem cell graft. The clonotype originates from a human donor who donated a stem cell graft to a child with Fanconi anemia. The J gene is TRBJ2-1, the V gene TRBV29-1; D might be TRBD2 (6 bases). The CDR3 is CSVEAGSSYNEQFF. CDR3 in DNA: TGCAGCGTTGAGGCCGGGAGCTCCTACAATGAGCAGTTCTTC.